This section outlines one T cell receptor beta chain sequence together with its context. Its antigen is still unknown. It has no much larger one-base neighbor in the sample; base qualities were not kept. The time point label, read with the paper, signifies: baseline before first vaccination. Samples from vaccinated people were obtained from the UK trials COV001 and COV002, which included a single-blind randomized controlled phase 2/3 trial of AZD1222 (ChAdOx1 nCoV-19) in healthy adults. For TCRbeta chain sequencing, PBMC samples were collected from trial participants at day 0 and at day 28 after the second dose. The CDR3 regions of human TCRbeta chains were analyzed by immunosequencing. In the authors' own workflow: Repertoire TCRs were checked for matches against a reference library of SARS-CoV-2-specific TCRs that had been generated using the MIRA antigen-specificity platform. Breadth was defined as the fraction of unique TCRs that were SARS-CoV-2-associated, and depth was defined as the fraction of total T cells that were SARS-CoV-2-associated. Using the MIRA data, each spike-specific TCR was mapped to the spike region that the TCR reacts to and placed in a CD4 or CD8 class. Log10-transformed breadth and depth values were compared by one-way ANOVA with Sidak's multiple comparisons tests. TCRdb holds this immuneACCESS table with in-frame rearrangements only. Some clones are missing; in checked studies, unresolved V genes explain under half, and the rest has no known cause. D and trimming come from the DNA, and the V and J calls and clone size come from that table. The sample has around 130,000 clones on record, nearly 95% of them singletons. Roughly 5.6% of the sample rests with the top ten.

These data originate in a study of T cell responses to AZD1222 COVID-19 vaccine (dated by TCRdb to the early 2020s). Broadly, across the study: AZD1222 recipients whose second dose came at about 4 weeks and those whose second dose came at about 12 weeks were combined into one group, since spike-specific TCR depth and breadth did not differ between the two schedules. TCR sequencing covered 233 trial participants: 200 to 210 given two doses of AZD1222 and approximately 26 given two doses of MenACWY control vaccine. Trial participants were enrolled by age into subgroups of 18-55, 56-69 and 70-plus years, and about 150, 27 and 61 TCR-sequenced participants, respectively, were included in these subgroups.

Ends trimmed: V by 5 bases, J by 3 bases; bases unmatched to a gene: 9. Per the germline V gene, SGHTA is the CDR1 and FQGNSA is the CDR2. The CDR3 covers 15 residues, taking in both the cysteine and the phenylalanine. The only DNA kept is the CDR3, 45 bases in frame from the first base. Paper-wide results and their limitations: Vaccine-associated CD4 TCRs spanned the whole spike protein, with dominant responses in regions 160-218 and 743-854. In the small 56-69-year group, the increase in depth fell short of significance, most likely because of low power. Most participants were white British and females outnumbered males, and the authors suggested that clonal diversity may have been underestimated. No day 14 peak-response samples were available, so repertoires were characterized only after the peak T cell response. Spike-specific TCR breadth and depth rose significantly after two AZD1222 doses compared with day 0 and with MenACWY recipients. Conclusions about previously exposed vaccinees were limited because only 6 or 7 AZD1222 recipients were SARS-CoV-2 seropositive at baseline. Epitopes outside the regions mutated in the B.1.351 and B.1.1.7 variants were reportedly recognized by nearly half of the unique spike-specific TCRs.

This receptor chain uses TRBV7-2 and TRBJ2-7, and 8 bases in between align with TRBD2. The sequence was collected from an adult in good health. The sequencing here drew on peripheral blood, taken on day 0 of AZD1222 vaccination. The DNA reads as follows: TGTGCCAGCAGCACAGGCCGGGGGGGAGGCTACGAGCAGTACTTC. This translates into CASSTGRGGGYEQYF. The CDR3, completed at both ends by the reference TRBV7-2 and TRBJ2-7 genes, gives the full variable domain GAGVSQSPSNKVTEKGKDVELRCDPISGHTALYWYRQSLGQGLEFLIYFQGNSAPDKSGLPSDRFSAERTGGSVSTLTIQRTQQEDSAVYLCASSTGRGGGYEQYFGPGTRLTVT.